Below, 32 T cell receptor beta chains from the same sample are listed, as sequenced in a study of low-dose radiotherapy and immunotherapy resistance in tumors. TRAV- and TRBV-specific primers primed first-strand cDNA, covering alpha and beta chains. A roughly 22-cycle PCR with a constant-region primer and V-primer adapter amplified TCRs. In TCRdb, the reads were re-called with MiXCR into one record per CDR3 protein. The sample has fewer than 20,000 distinct CDR3 sequences, roughly 70% seen once. These receptors came from a human donor with advanced metastatic prostate, ovarian, gallbladder or colorectal cancer (not recorded which). This table probably holds off-target reads from a library built for another chain.

J is TRBJ1-1 and V is TRBV5-4; TRBD1 is a possible D gene (6 bases). The CDR3 is 15 amino acids. CDR1 and CDR2 from the germline V gene are SGHNT and YYREEE (reference sequence). Trimming cost V 0 bases and J 10 bases, with 19 bases left between them. CDR3 sequence (DNA): TGTGCCAGCAGCTTGGAATCCAGGGGAGGTCGGGTAGCTTTCTTT. Residues: CASSLESRGGRVAFF.

The V and J genes are TRBV28 and TRBJ1-6, with TRBD1 matching over 9 bases. The V and J ends lost 8 bases and 9 bases, in that order; junction bases with no gene match: 11. This CDR3 has 15 residues. The germline CDR1 and CDR2 sequences are MDHEN and SYDVKM. The CDR3 sequence is CASRPGQGESSPLHF. CDR3 bases: TGTGCCAGCCGACCGGGACAGGGTGAGAGTTCACCCCTCCACTTT.

The V call is TRBV5-1, the J call TRBJ2-1; the D gene is possibly TRBD2 (7 bases). The length of the CDR3 is 16 residues. Trimming took off 5 bases at V and 4 bases at J, with 19 bases between the two ends. The germline gives CDR1 SGHRS, CDR2 YFSETQ. DNA for the CDR3: TGCGCCAGCAGTCCTATTGGTGGGGGGGCTTACAATGAGCAGTTCTTC. Protein: CASSPIGGGAYNEQFF. Supplemented by reference TRBV5-1 and TRBJ2-1, the full variable domain reads KAGVTQTPRYLIKTRGQQVTLSCSPISGHRSVSWYQQTPGQGLQFLFEYFSETQRNKGNFPGRFSGRQFSNSRSEMNVSTLELGDSALYLCASSPIGGGAYNEQFFGPGTRLTVL.

The chain is built from TRBV5-1 and TRBJ1-2; D possibly corresponds to TRBD1 (5 bases). CDR1 and CDR2 from the germline V gene are SGHRS and YFSETQ. The CDR3 contains 14 residues. The V and J ends lost 4 bases and 1 base respectively, with 11 bases between them. The CDR3 coding sequence is TGCGCCAGCAGCCTCGGGACCGATAACTATGGCTACACCTTC. Its protein product is CASSLGTDNYGYTF. The entire variable domain, with the rest obtained from reference TRBV5-1 and TRBJ1-2, is as follows: KAGVTQTPRYLIKTRGQQVTLSCSPISGHRSVSWYQQTPGQGLQFLFEYFSETQRNKGNFPGRFSGRQFSNSRSEMNVSTLELGDSALYLCASSLGTDNYGYTFGSGTRLTVV.

The chain combines TRBV9 with TRBJ2-7, with D perhaps matching TRBD2 (7 bases). The CDR3 has 16 amino acids. Germline loops: CDR1 SGDLS, CDR2 YYNGEE. Trimming pared 0 bases from V and 0 bases from J, leaving 13 bases between. The CDR3 here is CASSVGGGASSYEQYF. The CDR3 DNA reads TGTGCCAGCAGCGTAGGCGGGGGCGCTAGCTCCTACGAGCAGTACTTC.

This clonotype was recorded once. The V call is TRBV7-9, the J call TRBJ2-3; 7 nucleotides line up with TRBD2. The CDR3 length is 15 residues. The germline V gene has CDR1 SEHNR and CDR2 FQNEAQ (reference sequence). J was trimmed by 2 bases and V by 9 bases; bases with no gene match: 11. The CDR3 protein is CASTLSGADTDTQYF. In DNA form, the CDR3 reads TGTGCCAGTACCCTCAGCGGGGCTGACACAGATACGCAGTATTTT.

The rearrangement uses TRBV6-2 or TRBV6-3 and TRBJ2-2, with TRBD2 matching over 8 bases. Looked up from germline, CDR1 is MNHEY and CDR2 is SVGEGT. The junction had 6 bases not matched to a gene; V was cut back by 6 bases and J by 3 bases. The CDR3 length is 15 residues. CDR3 sequence: CASSPGTSHTGELFF. CDR3 DNA sequence: TGTGCCAGCAGCCCAGGGACTAGTCACACCGGGGAGCTGTTTTTT.

This CDR3 reads CAISGTGGETQYF. Written as DNA, the CDR3 is TGTGCCATCAGCGGGACAGGGGGGGAGACCCAGTACTTC. V gene TRBV10-3 combines with J gene TRBJ2-5; 11 positions agree with TRBD1. The germline CDR1 and CDR2 sequences are ENHRY and SYGVKD. The CDR3 runs to 13 residues. After removal of 6 bases from V and 5 bases from J, the junction contained 2 bases not matched to a gene.

The chain uses TRBV6-2 or TRBV6-3 and TRBJ2-7; possibly TRBD2 for D (5 bases). The ends were cut back, 2 bases at V and 6 bases at J, with 14 bases in the middle. There are 14 residues in the CDR3. Germline V gene lookup returns CDR1 MNHEY and CDR2 SVGEGT. DNA of the CDR3: TGTGCCAGCAGTTACGGGCTAGCCGGCCTCGAGCAGTACTTC. It codes for CASSYGLAGLEQYF.

The chain uses TRBV30 and TRBJ1-5, with D tentatively TRBD1 (5 bases). The germline V and J ends were trimmed by 1 base and 4 bases, with 14 bases remaining between them. The CDR3 has 15 amino acids. CDR1 is GTSNPN and CDR2 is SVGIG in the germline V gene (reference sequence). CDR3 nucleotides: TGTGCCTGGAGTGCCAGCGGACACCTAAATCAGCCCCAGCATTTT. Its protein is CAWSASGHLNQPQHF.

There are a few counts of this clonotype. The gene calls are TRBV24-1 and TRBJ2-1; tentatively, D is TRBD1 or TRBD2 (5 bases each). The germline CDR1 and CDR2 sequences are KGHDR and SFDVKD. The CDR3 has 16 amino acids. V was cut by 1 base and J by 6 bases, with 15 bases left in between. CDR3 loop: CATSDFGRENSNEQFF. In nucleotides, the CDR3 is TGTGCCACCAGTGATTTCGGCAGGGAGAACAGCAATGAGCAGTTCTTC.

The chain recombines TRBV5-1 with TRBJ2-2; D not certain. This CDR3 spans 14 amino acids. Trimming stripped 2 bases from V and 2 bases from J, with 7 bases between. Germline V gene data show CDR1 as SGHRS and CDR2 as YFSETQ. CDR3 in DNA: TGCGCCAGCAGCTTACCGGCTAACACCGGGGAGCTGTTTTTT. Protein sequence: CASSLPANTGELFF.

The J gene is TRBJ1-2, the V gene TRBV5-6; D might be TRBD1 (6 bases). CDR1 is SGHDT, CDR2 YYEEEE, per germline. This CDR3 comprises 16 residues. The germline V and J ends were trimmed by 0 bases and 3 bases, with 15 bases remaining between them. The CDR3 coding sequence is TGTGCCAGCAGCTTGGGGGACACTCTTAGGGACTATGGCTACACCTTC. This codes for CASSLGDTLRDYGYTF. Looking up the rest from reference TRBV5-6 and TRBJ1-2 gives the full variable domain: DAGVTQSPTHLIKTRGQQVTLRCSPKSGHDTVSWYQQALGQGPQFIFQYYEEEERQRGNFPDRFSGHQFPNYSSELNVNALLLGDSALYLCASSLGDTLRDYGYTFGSGTRLTVV.

The chain couples TRBV23-1 to TRBJ2-5; D is unresolved. TRBV23-1 belongs to the ORF category, with a function that is uncertain. This CDR3 has 17 residues. V dropped 0 bases and J dropped 3 bases, with 17 bases sitting between them. The CDR3: CASSQSAGTQIEETQYF. CDR3 DNA: TGCGCCAGCAGTCAATCGGCAGGTACCCAAATAGAAGAGACCCAGTACTTC.

The sample holds a few counts of this clonotype. The V gene is TRBV6-2 or TRBV6-3, the J gene TRBJ1-1; 8 bases line up with TRBD1. V lost 6 bases and J lost 3; bases outside the gene matches: 3. The germline CDR1 and CDR2 sequences are MNHEY and SVGEGT. The CDR3 totals 13 residues. The CDR3 region is CASREDRDTEAFF. The CDR3 bases are TGTGCCAGCAGGGAGGACAGGGACACTGAAGCTTTCTTT.

The V call is TRBV2, the J call TRBJ2-3, with 8 bases fitting TRBD2. The CDR3 is 14 residues long. The trim removed 4 bases at V and 4 bases at J, leaving 4 bases unmatched. Germline V gene lookup returns CDR1 SNHLY and CDR2 FYNNEI. CDR3 protein: CASSADGGADTQYF. The CDR3 DNA follows: TGTGCCAGCAGTGCCGACGGGGGGGCAGATACGCAGTATTTT.

V usage is TRBV7-9 and J usage is TRBJ2-3; TRBD1 matches 7 bases. V was clipped by 4 bases and J by 4 bases; unmatched bases: 8. This CDR3 is built from 15 residues. From germline, CDR1 is SEHNR and CDR2 FQNEAQ (reference sequence). This CDR3 is CASSSEQGSADTQYF. CDR3 sequence (DNA): TGTGCCAGCAGCTCGGAACAGGGGTCGGCAGATACGCAGTATTTT.

The chain combines TRBV28 with TRBJ2-2; D call uncertain. The CDR3 extends over 14 amino acids. Germline lookup yields CDR1 MDHEN and CDR2 SYDVKM. V lost 8 bases, J lost 4 bases, and 14 bases lay in between. The CDR3 loop is CASVPFSVTGELFF. In nucleotides, the CDR3 is TGTGCCAGCGTGCCCTTTAGTGTCACCGGGGAGCTGTTTTTT.

This sequence joins TRBV5-4 and TRBJ2-3; the match to TRBD2 covers 7 bases. This CDR3 region has 15 residues. J was trimmed by 6 bases and V by 0 bases; bases with no gene match: 7. Germline CDR1 SGHNT, CDR2 YYREEE (reference sequence). The CDR3 here is CASSLGGGERDTQYF. The CDR3 DNA reads TGTGCCAGCAGCTTGGGCGGGGGAGAAAGGGATACGCAGTATTTT.

The rearrangement joins TRBV2 to TRBJ2-1; D is undetermined. The germline gives CDR1 SNHLY, CDR2 FYNNEI. V was shortened by 4 bases and J by 8 bases, with 6 bases between the two germline ends. The CDR3 totals 11 residues. Here the CDR3 DNA reads TGTGCCAGCAGTGTGTGGCATGAGCAGTTCTTC. It codes for CASSVWHEQFF.

The rearrangement joins TRBV28 to TRBJ2-2, with D possibly TRBD1 on 6 matching bases. V lost 4 bases, J lost 3 bases, and 15 bases lay in between. The CDR3 runs 16 residues. The germline CDR1 and CDR2 sequences are MDHEN and SYDVKM. Here the CDR3 DNA reads TGTGCCAGCAGTTCCCTAGGGGGTACCGACACCGGGGAGCTGTTTTTT. This gives the protein CASSSLGGTDTGELFF.

V usage is TRBV9 and J usage is TRBJ1-5; D unclear. Germline V gene lookup returns CDR1 SGDLS and CDR2 YYNGEE. V was cut by 0 bases and J by 3 bases, with 4 bases left in between. This CDR3 comprises 13 residues. CDR3 sequence reads: CASSVGTNQPQHF. CDR3 bases: TGTGCCAGCAGCGTAGGAACCAATCAGCCCCAGCATTTT.

This clonotype was detected only once. This chain uses TRBV12-3 or TRBV12-4 with TRBJ2-7; TRBD2 agrees at 10 bases. This CDR3 spans 14 amino acids. J gave up 3 bases and V 6 bases, and 5 bases lay outside the gene matches. CDR3 DNA sequence: TGTGCCAGCAGGGCTAGCGGGAGCGGCTACGAGCAGTACTTC. Translating gives CASRASGSGYEQYF.

CDR3 sequence (DNA): TGTGCCATCCAGGTCTACAATGAGCAGTTCTTC. It encodes CAIQVYNEQFF. The chain recombines TRBV10-3 with TRBJ2-1; D is ambiguous. The CDR3 sequence is 11 residues long. Germline V gene data show CDR1 as ENHRY and CDR2 as SYGVKD. Trimming cost V 8 bases and J 3 bases, with 5 bases left between them.

The V call is TRBV19, the J call TRBJ2-2; TRBD1 might be the D (6 bases). The V end lost 4 bases, the J end lost 1 base, and 13 bases lay between the germline ends. This CDR3 is 16 amino acids long. The germline V gene encodes CDR1 LNHDA and CDR2 SQIVND (reference sequence). CDR3 DNA: TGTGCCAGTAGTAGTAAAGCAGGGGTGAACACCGGGGAGCTGTTTTTT. Its translation: CASSSKAGVNTGELFF.

This chain connects TRBV28 to TRBJ1-6; D gene uncertain. Germline lookup yields CDR1 MDHEN and CDR2 SYDVKM. Trimming stripped 2 bases from V and 13 bases from J, with 18 bases between. The CDR3 loop spans 15 amino acids. The CDR3 nucleotides are TGTGCCAGCAGTTTAAGCACAAGTGGGCGGCGGCCCCTCCACTTT. Amino acid sequence: CASSLSTSGRRPLHF.

The chain couples TRBV6-2 or TRBV6-3 to TRBJ1-1; D unresolved. Per the germline V gene, CDR1 is MNHEY and CDR2 is SVGEGT. With 4 bases removed from V and 10 bases from J, the gap between germline ends came to 13 bases. The CDR3 length is 12 residues. The chain's CDR3 is CASSSPNLRAFF. For the CDR3, the DNA is TGTGCCAGCAGTTCCCCCAACCTTCGAGCTTTCTTT.

The J gene is TRBJ2-7, the V gene TRBV29-1, with TRBD1 as a possible D gene (6 bases). With 3 bases removed from V and 2 bases from J, the gap between germline ends came to 11 bases. Germline lookup yields CDR1 SQVTM and CDR2 ANQGSEA. CDR3 length: 13 residues. In nucleotides, the CDR3 is TGCAGCGTTGACGGGCAGGGGACCTACGAGCAGTACTTC. It encodes CSVDGQGTYEQYF.

This chain connects TRBV9 to TRBJ1-2; D not resolved. The CDR3 contains 14 residues. V lost 3 bases and J 8 bases, leaving 17 bases between the germline ends. Looked up from germline, CDR1 is SGDLS and CDR2 is YYNGEE. The chain's CDR3 is CASSATQRGLGYTF. CDR3 DNA: TGTGCCAGCAGCGCCACACAGAGAGGACTAGGCTACACCTTC.

The chain joins TRBV7-2 to TRBJ1-1; D is undetermined. CDR1 and CDR2 from the germline V gene are SGHTA and FQGNSA. The CDR3 has 14 residues. V shed 4 bases and J shed 4 bases, with 13 bases lying between them. CDR3 DNA sequence: TGTGCCAGCAGCTCCCCTAGTATGGGCACTGAAGCTTTCTTT. As protein: CASSSPSMGTEAFF.

The chain joins TRBV11-2 to TRBJ2-1, with 7 positions matching TRBD2. This CDR3 region has 15 residues. Germline V gives CDR1 SGHAT, CDR2 FQNNGV. V was pared by 3 bases and J by 10 bases, with 12 bases of the junction left unmatched. The CDR3 region is CASSFRGGGVLEQFF. CDR3 nucleotides: TGTGCCAGCAGCTTCCGCGGGGGTGGGGTTTTGGAGCAGTTCTTC.

The chain joins TRBV7-2 to TRBJ1-6; perhaps TRBD1 as D (6 bases). CDR3 size: 14 residues. The V gene lost 1 base and the J gene lost 9 bases, with 10 bases spanning the gap. Germline V lookup: CDR1 SGHTA, CDR2 FQGNSA. In nucleotides, the CDR3 is TGTGCCAGCAGCTTAGGGGGGGGCGGTTCACCCCTCCACTTT. It is translated as CASSLGGGGSPLHF.